This TCR beta chain comes out of a study of post-analysis software for immune sequencing data. Study overall: The study covered relapsing-remitting, secondary progressive and progressive-relapsing courses of multiple sclerosis. Study outcomes and limitations: With TRBV5-6, TRBV5-1 and TRBV20-1 included, 4 to 6 TRBV segments were more frequent in patients than in controls. The authors found that F measure strongly co-clustered same-batch samples.

The TCR beta cDNA libraries contained unique molecular identifiers. Starting from roughly 1 to 10 million T cells, the study yielded hundreds of thousands of cDNA molecules. TCRdb processed the PCR reads anew with MiXCR; each CDR3 protein has one entry. Of over 700,000 distinct CDR3 sequences detected, around 27% appear once; the ten largest clones hold about 0.5%. Trimming took off 6 bases at V and 5 bases at J, with 19 bases between the two ends. Germline V gene sequence: CDR1 ENHRY, CDR2 SYGVKD. The CDR3 loop spans 15 amino acids. Of note for this clonotype: Antigen: not known.

The origin of this receptor is a girl aged 5 to 17 with multiple sclerosis. The chain carries TRBV10-3 and TRBJ2-5; TRBD2 is a possible D gene (6 bases). What was sequenced was blood. Here the CDR3 reads CAISGGPRTKETQYF. The CDR3 DNA reads as TGTGCCATCAGCGGAGGGCCTAGAACGAAGGAGACCCAGTACTTC.